A selection of T cell receptor beta chains follows, all from one sample in a study of blood T cell repertoires in COVID-19. Here immunoSEQ multiplex PCR was the method, and the copy in TCRdb shows in-frame clones only, minus some. The table has roughly 250,000 clones, about 88% seen once. The sequencing input was peripheral blood. The receptors here all came from a woman aged 40 to 55 who had recovered from COVID-19. The CDR3 runs from the conserved cysteine through the conserved F or W. Each record gives: CDR3 protein, CDR3 DNA, D gene, J gene, V gene, CDR3 length, clone size. A D gene is named only where the DNA matches it firmly. The size entry is marked missing in some rows and otherwise reads once, few, many or a size class.

CASSLRRLAGSYNEQFF	TGTGCCAGCAGCTTAAGGCGACTAGCGGGTTCCTACAATGAGCAGTTCTTC	TRBD2	TRBJ2-1	TRBV7-9	17	NA
CASNTALDRGRGEAFF	TGTGCCAGCAATACAGCCCTAGACAGGGGGCGAGGTGAAGCTTTCTTT	TRBD1	TRBJ1-1	TRBV2	16	NA
CASSLANVPGTDTQYF	TGCGCCAGCAGCTTGGCGAACGTACCAGGGACAGATACGCAGTATTTT	NA	TRBJ2-3	TRBV5-1	16	few
CASSLVSRGATGELFF	TGTGCCAGCAGCTTGGTTTCCAGGGGTGCCACCGGGGAGCTGTTTTTT	NA	TRBJ2-2	TRBV5-6	16	few
CASSLTRDRFYGYTF	TGTGCCAGCTCACTGACCCGGGACAGGTTTTATGGCTACACCTTC	TRBD1	TRBJ1-2	TRBV18	15	NA
CASRLTRGGEQYF	TGTGCCAGCAGATTGACTCGTGGTGGAGAGCAGTACTTC	NA	TRBJ2-7	TRBV6-4	13	NA
CASKEAQGYEQYF	TGTGCCAGCAAAGAGGCCCAGGGTTACGAGCAGTACTTC	NA	TRBJ2-7	TRBV12-3/TRBV12-4	13	NA
CASSAGQTQPQHF	TGTGCCAGTAGTGCGGGACAGACCCAGCCCCAGCATTTT	TRBD1	TRBJ1-5	TRBV19	13	NA
CASSQDFGGLSYNEQFF	TGCGCCAGCAGCCAAGATTTTGGGGGACTCTCCTACAATGAGCAGTTCTTC	NA	TRBJ2-1	TRBV4-3	17	NA
CASREQASGSNEQFF	TGTGCCAGCCGGGAGCAAGCTAGCGGGAGTAATGAGCAGTTCTTC	TRBD2	TRBJ2-1	TRBV27	15	NA
CASSLGAGIYNSPLHF	TGTGCCAGCAGCTTAGGGGCAGGGATCTATAATTCACCCCTCCACTTT	NA	TRBJ1-6	TRBV7-9	16	NA
CASSLAVYSNQPQHF	TGTGCCAGCAGCTTGGCAGTTTATAGCAATCAGCCCCAGCATTTT	NA	TRBJ1-5	TRBV5-5	15	NA
CASSMTGGLFSGANVLTF	TGTGCCAGCAGCATGACAGGGGGTCTCTTTTCTGGGGCCAACGTCCTGACTTTC	TRBD1	TRBJ2-6	TRBV9	18	NA
CASSYFREDNEQFF	TGTGCCAGCAGTTACTTCCGGGAAGACAATGAGCAGTTCTTC	NA	TRBJ2-1	TRBV6-2/TRBV6-3	14	NA
CASTWVRDTGELFF	TGTGCCAGTACATGGGTGAGGGACACCGGGGAGCTGTTTTTT	NA	TRBJ2-2	TRBV19	14	NA
CASKRLPQGSTEAFF	TGTGCCAGCAAAAGATTACCTCAGGGGAGCACTGAAGCTTTCTTT	NA	TRBJ1-1	TRBV2	15	NA
CASSPTGDSYNEQFF	TGTGCCAGCAGCCCCACAGGGGACTCCTACAATGAGCAGTTCTTC	TRBD1	TRBJ2-1	TRBV9	15	NA
CASSLNNEQFF	TGTGCCAGCTCACTAAACAATGAGCAGTTCTTC	NA	TRBJ2-1	TRBV18	11	NA
CSARDGESQYF	TGCAGTGCTAGAGACGGGGAGTCCCAGTACTTC	NA	TRBJ2-5	TRBV20-1	11	NA
CASSARGQTNEKLFF	TGTGCCAGCAGTGCGCGGGGACAGACTAATGAAAAACTGTTTTTT	TRBD1	TRBJ1-4	TRBV6-2/TRBV6-3	15	once
CASSYSDRAKNIQYF	TGTGCCAGCAGTTACTCCGACAGGGCCAAAAACATTCAGTACTTC	NA	TRBJ2-4	TRBV6-5	15	once
CASSSGGIPEAFF	TGTGCCAGCAGCTCTGGGGGGATTCCTGAAGCTTTCTTT	NA	TRBJ1-1	TRBV5-5	13	NA
CATSDFSRGEQFF	TGTGCCACCAGTGATTTTAGCAGGGGTGAGCAGTTCTTC	NA	TRBJ2-1	TRBV24-1	13	NA
CASSNRGSGPLYGYTF	TGTGCCAGCAGCAACCGAGGATCAGGGCCCCTGTATGGCTACACCTTC	NA	TRBJ1-2	TRBV28	16	NA
CASSPMGAGTDTQYF	TGCGCCAGCAGCCCGATGGGAGCGGGCACAGATACGCAGTATTTT	NA	TRBJ2-3	TRBV4-3	15	NA
CASTSDRLRAQHF	TGTGCCAGCACCTCGGACAGGCTAAGGGCCCAGCATTTT	TRBD1	TRBJ1-5	TRBV6-6	13	once
CASSLTDRNTIYF	TGTGCCAGCAGTTTGACAGACAGAAACACCATATATTTT	NA	TRBJ1-3	TRBV12-3/TRBV12-4	13	NA
CASSFGTGISPLHF	TGTGCCAGCAGTTTCGGGACAGGGATATCACCCCTCCACTTT	TRBD1	TRBJ1-6	TRBV28	14	NA
CATSTLAGGSTGELFF	TGTGCCACCAGCACACTAGCGGGAGGGAGCACCGGGGAGCTGTTTTTT	TRBD2	TRBJ2-2	TRBV15	16	NA
CATRGAHHNEQFF	TGTGCCACCAGGGGGGCCCACCATAATGAGCAGTTCTTC	NA	TRBJ2-1	TRBV6-5	13	NA
CASSPGFSGNTIYF	TGTGCCAGCAGCCCAGGGTTCTCTGGAAACACCATATATTTT	NA	TRBJ1-3	TRBV11-2	14	NA
CASSLRTGGDIQYF	TGTGCCAGCAGTTTAAGGACAGGGGGGGACATTCAGTACTTC	TRBD1	TRBJ2-4	TRBV27	14	NA
CASRRTGVNEQYF	TGTGCCAGCAGGAGGACAGGGGTTAACGAGCAGTACTTC	TRBD1	TRBJ2-7	TRBV12-3/TRBV12-4	13	once
CASSPDTAYEQYF	TGTGCCAGCTCACCAGACACTGCCTACGAGCAGTACTTC	NA	TRBJ2-7	TRBV18	13	NA
CASSQDSRRGLGGYTF	TGCGCCAGCAGCCAAGACTCACGCAGGGGGCTTGGGGGCTACACCTTC	TRBD1	TRBJ1-2	TRBV4-3	16	NA
CASSLGSGDSYEQYF	TGTGCCAGCAGCTTAGGGTCGGGGGACTCCTACGAGCAGTACTTC	NA	TRBJ2-7	TRBV7-2	15	few
CASSRTQTYEQYF	TGTGCCAGCAGTCGGACTCAAACTTACGAGCAGTACTTC	NA	TRBJ2-7	TRBV6-5	13	many
CASTQGATNTGELFF	TGTGCCAGCACACAAGGAGCGACGAACACCGGGGAGCTGTTTTTT	NA	TRBJ2-2	TRBV6-6	15	NA
CASSPRNTGELFF	TGTGCCAGCAGCCCCAGGAACACCGGGGAGCTGTTTTTT	NA	TRBJ2-2	TRBV27	13	NA
CASSLDRASGNTIYF	TGTGCCAGCAGCCTGGACAGAGCCTCTGGAAACACCATATATTTT	NA	TRBJ1-3	TRBV9	15	NA
CASSYGAEQYF	TGTGCCAGCAGTTACGGGGCAGAGCAGTACTTC	NA	TRBJ2-7	TRBV6-5	11	NA
CAWSVQGGSYEQYF	TGTGCCTGGAGTGTACAGGGAGGGTCCTACGAGCAGTACTTC	NA	TRBJ2-7	TRBV30	14	NA
CASSSTGGTDTQYF	TGTGCCAGCAGCTCAACCGGGGGCACAGATACGCAGTATTTT	NA	TRBJ2-3	TRBV11-1	14	NA
CASSRGEVTGELFF	TGCGCCAGCAGCCGGGGGGAAGTCACCGGGGAGCTGTTTTTT	NA	TRBJ2-2	TRBV4-3	14	NA
CASSFRDSYNEQFF	TGTGCCAGCAGCTTCCGGGACAGCTACAATGAGCAGTTCTTC	TRBD1	TRBJ2-1	TRBV6-5	14	NA
CASSKVAGFRNEQYF	TGTGCCAGCAGCAAAGTAGCAGGGTTTAGGAACGAGCAGTACTTC	NA	TRBJ2-7	TRBV21-1	15	NA
CASSQRSSGRAAETQYF	TGTGCCAGCAGCCAACGGTCTAGCGGGAGGGCCGCAGAGACCCAGTACTTC	TRBD2	TRBJ2-5	TRBV3-1/TRBV3-2	17	few
CASSPLTGRQYF	TGTGCCAGCAGCCCGTTGACAGGGCGGCAGTACTTC	TRBD1	TRBJ2-7	TRBV14	12	NA
CASSIPRINEKLFF	TGTGCCAGTAGTATCCCCAGGATTAATGAAAAACTGTTTTTT	NA	TRBJ1-4	TRBV19	14	NA
CASSPGYGYTF	TGTGCCAGCAGCCCGGGCTATGGCTACACCTTC	NA	TRBJ1-2	TRBV6-5	11	NA
CASSEQGYQPQHF	TGTGCCAGCAGTGAACAGGGGTATCAGCCCCAGCATTTT	NA	TRBJ1-5	TRBV6-1	13	many
CASSWTGTYEQYF	TGTGCCAGCAGTTGGACAGGGACCTACGAGCAGTACTTC	TRBD1	TRBJ2-7	TRBV28	13	NA
CASSQERGRAADTQYF	TGCGCCAGCAGCCAAGAGCGCGGGAGGGCGGCAGATACGCAGTATTTT	TRBD2	TRBJ2-3	TRBV4-1	16	NA
CASSRTKQGAEETQYF	TGCGCCAGCAGCCGGACCAAACAGGGGGCAGAGGAGACCCAGTACTTC	TRBD1	TRBJ2-5	TRBV4-3	16	NA
CASSVTSGGFPSTDTQYF	TGTGCCAGCAGCGTAACCAGCGGGGGTTTCCCTAGCACAGATACGCAGTATTTT	TRBD2	TRBJ2-3	TRBV9	18	NA